The entry below describes one T cell receptor (beta chain). Its antigen is unknown. PCR involved 60 Vbeta and 13 Jbeta primers. Here immunoSEQ multiplex PCR was the method, and the copy in TCRdb shows in-frame clones only, minus some. The data show roughly 190,000 clones, 60% to 85% seen once. The data stem from a study of cytomegalovirus exposure and HLA in healthy donors. This CDR3 region has 12 residues. Germline V CDR1 and CDR2: SGHNT, YYREEE (reference sequence). The V gene lost 9 bases and the J gene lost 3 bases, with 12 bases spanning the gap. Whole-study findings and limits: Later analysis demonstrated an association between a missense DCLRE1C variant and TCR beta V- and J-gene trimming.

Sequenced sample: PBMCs. The clonotype comes from a female donor in good health and CMV-seronegative. This chain uses TRBV5-4 with TRBJ1-2; TRBD1 is a possible D gene (6 bases). The CDR3 sequence: CATNREDYGYTF. The CDR3 coding sequence is TGTGCCACCAACAGGGAAGACTATGGCTACACCTTC.